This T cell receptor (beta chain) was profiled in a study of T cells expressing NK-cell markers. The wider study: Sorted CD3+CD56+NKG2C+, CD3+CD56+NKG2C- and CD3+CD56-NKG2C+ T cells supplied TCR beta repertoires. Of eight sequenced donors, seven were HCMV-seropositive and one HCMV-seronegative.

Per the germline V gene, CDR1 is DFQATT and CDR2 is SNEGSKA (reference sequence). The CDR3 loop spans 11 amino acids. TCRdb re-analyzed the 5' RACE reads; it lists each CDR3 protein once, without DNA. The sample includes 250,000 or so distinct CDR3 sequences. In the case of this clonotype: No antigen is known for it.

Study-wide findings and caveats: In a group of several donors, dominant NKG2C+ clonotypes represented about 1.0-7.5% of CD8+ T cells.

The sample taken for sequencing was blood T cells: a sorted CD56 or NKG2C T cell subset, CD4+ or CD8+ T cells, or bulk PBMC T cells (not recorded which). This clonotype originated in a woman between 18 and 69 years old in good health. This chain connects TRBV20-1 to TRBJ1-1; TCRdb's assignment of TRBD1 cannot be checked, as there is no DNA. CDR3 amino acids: CSATGLSEAFF.